This is a list of T cell receptor beta chains from one sample in a study of stem cell transplantation in POMP-related autoinflammatory disease. Data came from immunoSEQ multiplex PCR; TCRdb stores just in-frame clones and leaves some out. The sample lists approximately 65,000 clones, just over 90% occurring once. The specimen comprised CD4+ T cells from PBMCs, sampled after stem cell transplantation. The receptors shown here come from a human patient with POMP-related autoinflammation and immune dysregulation (PRAID). Some T cells may possibly be graft donor cells. The CDR3 runs from the conserved cysteine through the conserved F or W. D genes are given only for firm matches. Only some rows state a clone size, as once, few, many or a class for expanded clones.

v_gene: TRBV3-1/TRBV3-2
d_gene: TRBD1
abundance: -
j_gene: TRBJ2-7
CDR3aa: CASSQDWGWTGIFYEQYF
CDR3nt: TGTGCCAGCAGCCAAGATTGGGGATGGACAGGGATTTTCTACGAGCAGTACTTC

v_gene: TRBV5-1
d_gene: -
abundance: -
j_gene: TRBJ1-3
CDR3aa: CASSLTGLRSGNTIYF
CDR3nt: TGCGCCAGCAGTTTAACAGGACTTCGCTCTGGAAACACCATATATTTT

v_gene: TRBV6-5
d_gene: -
abundance: -
j_gene: TRBJ1-1
CDR3aa: CASTRQNTEAFF
CDR3nt: TGTGCCAGCACCCGACAGAACACTGAAGCTTTCTTT

v_gene: TRBV19
d_gene: -
abundance: -
j_gene: TRBJ2-3
CDR3aa: CASRRASWSVDTQYF
CDR3nt: TGTGCCAGTAGACGGGCCTCCTGGTCCGTAGATACGCAGTATTTT

v_gene: TRBV7-8
d_gene: -
abundance: -
j_gene: TRBJ1-5
CDR3aa: CASSLAPGYVNSNQPQHF
CDR3nt: TGTGCCAGCAGCTTAGCGCCCGGCTACGTTAATAGCAATCAGCCCCAGCATTTT

v_gene: TRBV7-3
d_gene: TRBD1
abundance: -
j_gene: TRBJ2-1
CDR3aa: CASTLDRGGEQFF
CDR3nt: TGTGCCAGCACCTTGGACAGGGGCGGTGAGCAGTTCTTC

v_gene: TRBV12-3/TRBV12-4
d_gene: -
abundance: -
j_gene: TRBJ2-3
CDR3aa: CASSFIGGGKQYF
CDR3nt: TGTGCCAGCAGTTTTATAGGCGGCGGGAAGCAGTATTTT

v_gene: TRBV24-1
d_gene: TRBD1
abundance: few
j_gene: TRBJ2-5
CDR3aa: CATSARGQGGGETQYF
CDR3nt: TGTGCCACCAGCGCTAGGGGACAGGGCGGAGGGGAGACCCAGTACTTC

v_gene: TRBV20-1
d_gene: -
abundance: -
j_gene: TRBJ2-7
CDR3aa: CSARTSEGQYF
CDR3nt: TGCAGTGCTAGAACTTCGGAGGGGCAGTACTTC

v_gene: TRBV27
d_gene: TRBD1
abundance: -
j_gene: TRBJ1-6
CDR3aa: CASVGQGRNSPLHF
CDR3nt: TGTGCCAGCGTAGGACAGGGAAGGAATTCACCCCTCCACTTT

v_gene: TRBV3-1/TRBV3-2
d_gene: -
abundance: -
j_gene: TRBJ2-7
CDR3aa: CASSQGNILEQYF
CDR3nt: TGTGCCAGCAGCCAGGGTAACATCCTGGAGCAGTACTTC

v_gene: TRBV7-9
d_gene: -
abundance: once
j_gene: TRBJ2-5
CDR3aa: CASSAYRGGGETQYF
CDR3nt: TGTGCCAGCAGCGCCTACAGGGGGGGCGGAGAGACCCAGTACTTC

v_gene: TRBV28
d_gene: -
abundance: -
j_gene: TRBJ2-3
CDR3aa: CASSGRGVGGRLSTDTQYF
CDR3nt: TGTGCCAGCAGTGGCAGGGGGGTCGGCGGGAGGCTAAGCACAGATACGCAGTATTTT

v_gene: TRBV24-1
d_gene: -
abundance: -
j_gene: TRBJ2-3
CDR3aa: CATSDFEAGITDTQYF
CDR3nt: TGTGCCACCAGTGATTTCGAGGCGGGGATCACAGATACGCAGTATTTT

v_gene: TRBV3-1/TRBV3-2
d_gene: -
abundance: -
j_gene: TRBJ2-6
CDR3aa: CASSRLSGYSGANVLTF
CDR3nt: TGTGCCAGCAGCCGACTTTCGGGTTACTCTGGGGCCAACGTCCTGACTTTC

v_gene: TRBV18
d_gene: TRBD1
abundance: -
j_gene: TRBJ2-1
CDR3aa: CASSPPGDRGNEQFF
CDR3nt: TGTGCCAGCTCACCACCGGGGGACAGGGGCAATGAGCAGTTCTTC

v_gene: TRBV18
d_gene: -
abundance: -
j_gene: TRBJ2-5
CDR3aa: CASSPRLGTGETQYF
CDR3nt: TGTGCCAGCTCACCAAGGTTGGGTACCGGGGAGACCCAGTACTTC

v_gene: TRBV7-2
d_gene: TRBD1
abundance: -
j_gene: TRBJ1-2
CDR3aa: CASSSRQGRYGYTF
CDR3nt: TGTGCCAGCAGCAGCCGACAGGGGAGGTATGGCTACACCTTC

v_gene: TRBV2
d_gene: TRBD2
abundance: few
j_gene: TRBJ2-1
CDR3aa: CASSDGTSGIYNEQFF
CDR3nt: TGTGCCAGCAGTGATGGGACTAGCGGGATTTACAATGAGCAGTTCTTC

v_gene: TRBV11-3
d_gene: -
abundance: -
j_gene: TRBJ1-1
CDR3aa: CASSNRRGEAFF
CDR3nt: TGTGCCAGCAGCAATCGGAGGGGAGAAGCTTTCTTT

v_gene: TRBV21-1
d_gene: -
abundance: once
j_gene: TRBJ1-5
CDR3aa: CASSKGGTASPFIQPQHF
CDR3nt: TGTGCCAGCAGCAAAGGCGGGACAGCATCTCCATTTATTCAGCCCCAGCATTTT

v_gene: TRBV5-1
d_gene: -
abundance: -
j_gene: TRBJ1-1
CDR3aa: CASSWQGHLNTEAFF
CDR3nt: TGCGCCAGCAGCTGGCAGGGACATTTGAACACTGAAGCTTTCTTT

v_gene: TRBV6-6
d_gene: -
abundance: -
j_gene: TRBJ1-3
CDR3aa: CASSSLTVTIYF
CDR3nt: TGTGCCAGCAGTTCCCTTACGGTGACCATATATTTT

v_gene: TRBV2
d_gene: TRBD1
abundance: -
j_gene: TRBJ1-2
CDR3aa: CASRANRGQSQANYGYTF
CDR3nt: TGTGCCAGCAGAGCCAACAGGGGACAATCCCAAGCTAACTATGGCTACACCTTC

v_gene: TRBV28
d_gene: -
abundance: -
j_gene: TRBJ2-7
CDR3aa: CASSSPDSYEQYF
CDR3nt: TGTGCCAGCAGTTCTCCCGACAGCTACGAGCAGTACTTC

v_gene: TRBV19
d_gene: -
abundance: -
j_gene: TRBJ2-5
CDR3aa: CASSIDGQFQYF
CDR3nt: TGTGCCAGTAGTATTGATGGACAGTTCCAGTACTTC

v_gene: TRBV27
d_gene: -
abundance: -
j_gene: TRBJ2-7
CDR3aa: CASTLRAPGQLTYEQYF
CDR3nt: TGTGCCAGCACCCTTCGAGCTCCGGGACAACTCACCTACGAGCAGTACTTC

v_gene: TRBV19
d_gene: -
abundance: -
j_gene: TRBJ1-2
CDR3aa: CASSLRDPNYGYTF
CDR3nt: TGTGCCAGTAGCCTCCGGGACCCTAACTATGGCTACACCTTC

v_gene: TRBV18
d_gene: -
abundance: -
j_gene: TRBJ2-2
CDR3aa: CASSPGLTNTGELFF
CDR3nt: TGTGCCAGCTCCCCGGGACTCACGAACACCGGGGAGCTGTTTTTT

v_gene: TRBV18
d_gene: -
abundance: -
j_gene: TRBJ1-5
CDR3aa: CASSQRGFGISNQPQHF
CDR3nt: TGTGCCAGCTCTCAAAGGGGTTTCGGAATAAGCAATCAGCCCCAGCATTTT

v_gene: TRBV15
d_gene: -
abundance: -
j_gene: TRBJ2-3
CDR3aa: CATSRYGRKTTDTQYF
CDR3nt: TGTGCCACCAGCAGATACGGCCGGAAGACCACAGATACGCAGTATTTT

v_gene: TRBV29-1
d_gene: TRBD1
abundance: -
j_gene: TRBJ1-1
CDR3aa: CSAATGGWNTEAFF
CDR3nt: TGCAGCGCGGCTACAGGGGGCTGGAACACTGAAGCTTTCTTT

v_gene: TRBV6-5
d_gene: TRBD1
abundance: -
j_gene: TRBJ1-6
CDR3aa: CASSKTGADSPLHF
CDR3nt: TGTGCCAGCAGTAAAACAGGGGCGGATTCACCCCTCCACTTT

v_gene: TRBV4-1
d_gene: -
abundance: -
j_gene: TRBJ2-2
CDR3aa: CASSRTVAGELFF
CDR3nt: TGCGCCAGCAGCCGGACAGTGGCCGGGGAGCTGTTTTTT

v_gene: TRBV7-9
d_gene: -
abundance: -
j_gene: TRBJ2-3
CDR3aa: CASSLDSGGTDTQYF
CDR3nt: TGTGCCAGCAGCTTAGATAGCGGTGGCACAGATACGCAGTATTTT

v_gene: TRBV28
d_gene: -
abundance: -
j_gene: TRBJ1-2
CDR3aa: CASSFPAGYTF
CDR3nt: TGTGCCAGCAGTTTTCCAGCCGGCTACACCTTC

v_gene: TRBV28
d_gene: TRBD1
abundance: -
j_gene: TRBJ2-1
CDR3aa: CASSSYPGQGKYEQFF
CDR3nt: TGTGCCAGCAGTTCGTATCCGGGACAGGGGAAATATGAGCAGTTCTTC

v_gene: TRBV24-1
d_gene: -
abundance: -
j_gene: TRBJ1-4
CDR3aa: CATSDLGGEKLFF
CDR3nt: TGTGCCACCAGTGATTTAGGTGGTGAAAAACTGTTTTTT

v_gene: TRBV9
d_gene: -
abundance: -
j_gene: TRBJ2-5
CDR3aa: CASSVVGQAGGETQYF
CDR3nt: TGTGCCAGCAGCGTAGTTGGCCAAGCAGGAGGAGAGACCCAGTACTTC

v_gene: TRBV7-7
d_gene: -
abundance: few
j_gene: TRBJ1-4
CDR3aa: CASSLGAGVPNEKLFF
CDR3nt: TGTGCCAGCAGCTTAGGGGCAGGGGTCCCCAATGAAAAACTGTTTTTT

v_gene: TRBV2
d_gene: -
abundance: once
j_gene: TRBJ1-5
CDR3aa: CASSFGREGNQPQHF
CDR3nt: TGTGCCAGCAGTTTTGGTAGGGAGGGCAATCAGCCCCAGCATTTT

v_gene: TRBV6-5
d_gene: -
abundance: -
j_gene: TRBJ2-3
CDR3aa: CASSYSILPTDTQYF
CDR3nt: TGTGCCAGCAGTTACTCGATACTTCCCACAGATACGCAGTATTTT

v_gene: TRBV6-5
d_gene: -
abundance: -
j_gene: TRBJ1-4
CDR3aa: CATAGRGNEKLFF
CDR3nt: TGTGCCACCGCCGGGAGGGGGAATGAAAAACTGTTTTTT

v_gene: TRBV5-5
d_gene: TRBD1
abundance: -
j_gene: TRBJ2-5
CDR3aa: CASRPTPGQVQETQYF
CDR3nt: TGTGCCAGCAGACCTACCCCGGGACAGGTTCAAGAGACCCAGTACTTC

v_gene: TRBV4-1
d_gene: -
abundance: once
j_gene: TRBJ2-5
CDR3aa: CASSQVLTVQETQYF
CDR3nt: TGCGCCAGCAGCCAAGTTTTGACAGTCCAAGAGACCCAGTACTTC

v_gene: TRBV6-5
d_gene: -
abundance: -
j_gene: TRBJ2-2
CDR3aa: CASMVGELFF
CDR3nt: TGTGCCAGCATGGTCGGGGAGCTGTTTTTT

v_gene: TRBV5-1
d_gene: -
abundance: -
j_gene: TRBJ2-2
CDR3aa: CASSLLGQLNTGELFF
CDR3nt: TGCGCCAGCAGCTTGTTGGGACAACTGAACACCGGGGAGCTGTTTTTT

v_gene: TRBV6-5
d_gene: TRBD1
abundance: -
j_gene: TRBJ1-2
CDR3aa: CASSQPQGVNYGYTF
CDR3nt: TGTGCCAGCAGTCAACCTCAGGGGGTGAACTATGGCTACACCTTC

v_gene: TRBV19
d_gene: -
abundance: -
j_gene: TRBJ1-1
CDR3aa: CASSQGLTEAFF
CDR3nt: TGTGCCAGTAGTCAGGGACTCACTGAAGCTTTCTTT

v_gene: TRBV7-9
d_gene: -
abundance: -
j_gene: TRBJ2-5
CDR3aa: CASSLGWGPETQYF
CDR3nt: TGTGCCAGCAGCTTGGGATGGGGGCCAGAGACCCAGTACTTC

v_gene: TRBV19
d_gene: -
abundance: -
j_gene: TRBJ2-6
CDR3aa: CASSTLALVGANVLTF
CDR3nt: TGTGCCAGTAGTACACTGGCATTGGTGGGGGCCAACGTCCTGACTTTC

v_gene: TRBV6-1
d_gene: -
abundance: -
j_gene: TRBJ1-2
CDR3aa: CASSENGGRTYGYTF
CDR3nt: TGTGCCAGCAGTGAAAACGGGGGGCGGACCTATGGCTACACCTTC

v_gene: TRBV11-3
d_gene: TRBD2
abundance: -
j_gene: TRBJ2-1
CDR3aa: CASSLDGTSGRNEQFF
CDR3nt: TGTGCCAGCAGCTTAGATGGGACTAGCGGGAGAAATGAGCAGTTCTTC

v_gene: TRBV28
d_gene: -
abundance: -
j_gene: TRBJ1-2
CDR3aa: CASSLREAYGYTF
CDR3nt: TGTGCCAGCAGTTTAAGGGAGGCCTATGGCTACACCTTC

v_gene: TRBV9
d_gene: -
abundance: -
j_gene: TRBJ1-2
CDR3aa: CATTPYGVGYGYTF
CDR3nt: TGTGCCACCACTCCATACGGGGTAGGGTATGGCTACACCTTC

v_gene: TRBV7-9
d_gene: -
abundance: -
j_gene: TRBJ2-5
CDR3aa: CASSYGTSQETQYF
CDR3nt: TGTGCCAGCAGCTATGGGACATCCCAAGAGACCCAGTACTTC

v_gene: TRBV20-1
d_gene: -
abundance: -
j_gene: TRBJ2-1
CDR3aa: CSASSLFSYNEQFF
CDR3nt: TGCAGTGCTAGTTCCCTATTCTCCTACAATGAGCAGTTCTTC